Presented here are 28 T cell receptor beta chains from one specimen sequenced in a study of graft-versus-host responses after intestinal transplantation. The antigens these receptors bind are not known. Here immunoSEQ multiplex PCR was the method, and the copy in TCRdb shows in-frame clones only, minus some. The table shows 90,000 to 130,000 clones, with around 94% occurring only once. Here the sequenced sample was unstimulated CD8+ T cells sorted from spleen or lymph node cells, taken before transplant. These receptors came from a human donor who was the organ donor for an intestinal transplant.

This rearrangement joins TRBV5-1 to TRBJ1-3; D remains unclear. With 4 bases removed from V and 1 base from J, the gap between germline ends came to 12 bases. The CDR3 spans 15 residues. Per the germline V gene, CDR1 is SGHRS and CDR2 is YFSETQ. CDR3 bases: TGCGCCAGCAGCCCGTCCCCTGAGTCTGGAAACACCATATATTTT. Residues: CASSPSPESGNTIYF. The full variable domain, rest sourced from reference TRBV5-1 and TRBJ1-3, is KAGVTQTPRYLIKTRGQQVTLSCSPISGHRSVSWYQQTPGQGLQFLFEYFSETQRNKGNFPGRFSGRQFSNSRSEMNVSTLELGDSALYLCASSPSPESGNTIYFGEGSWLTVV.

V usage is TRBV6-1 and J usage is TRBJ2-4, with D possibly being TRBD1 (6 bases). The CDR3 is 17 residues long. The germline gives CDR1 MNHNS, CDR2 SASEGT. The V end lost 2 bases, the J end lost 0 bases, and 14 bases lay between the germline ends. This chain's CDR3 is CASSERGIVLAKNIQYF. The CDR3 bases are TGTGCCAGCAGTGAAAGGGGGATAGTTCTAGCCAAAAACATTCAGTACTTC.

The chain couples TRBV7-9 to TRBJ2-3, with 8 bases fitting TRBD1. This CDR3 is built from 16 residues. The junction had 7 bases not matched to a gene; V was cut back by 0 bases and J by 5 bases. Per germline, CDR1 SEHNR and CDR2 FQNEAQ (reference sequence). The DNA of the CDR3 is TGTGCCAGCAGCTTAGCGCTCAGTGACAGGGGAGATACGCAGTATTTT. This sequence encodes CASSLALSDRGDTQYF.

This sequence joins TRBV10-2 and TRBJ2-1, with 16 bases identical to TRBD2. Germline CDR1 and CDR2: WSHSY and SAAADI. CDR3 length: 19 residues. The V gene end was trimmed by 6 bases and the J gene end by 9 bases; junction bases not matched to a gene: 17. In DNA form, the CDR3 reads TGCGCCAGCAGGGGACTAGCGGGAGGGCCTGGGCCAACTTACGTTGAGCAGTTCTTC. Translation gives CASRGLAGGPGPTYVEQFF.

The chain employs TRBV10-3 and TRBJ2-7, with D hard to call. The CDR3 consists of 14 residues. Germline CDR1 and CDR2: ENHRY and SYGVKD. V shed 5 bases and J shed 2 bases, with 13 bases lying between them. DNA of the CDR3: TGTGCCATCAGTTCCAACTTTAAAACCTACGAGCAGTACTTC. Translated, it gives CAISSNFKTYEQYF.

V is TRBV19 and J is TRBJ2-1, with 7 bases fitting TRBD2. This CDR3 region has 16 residues. The germline CDR1 and CDR2 sequences are LNHDA and SQIVND (reference sequence). J was trimmed by 4 bases and V by 3 bases; bases with no gene match: 9. This chain's CDR3 is CASSMRAGLGYNEQFF. Written as DNA, the CDR3 is TGTGCCAGTAGTATGCGAGCTGGACTAGGATACAATGAGCAGTTCTTC.

This sequence joins TRBV4-1 and TRBJ2-1; D tentatively reads TRBD1 or TRBD2 (5 bases each). V was shortened by 1 base and J by 7 bases, with 8 bases between the two germline ends. The CDR3 has 13 residues. The germline gives CDR1 MGHRA, CDR2 YSYEKL. This CDR3 reads CASSQVEGNEQFF. CDR3 nucleotides: TGCGCCAGCAGCCAAGTTGAGGGGAATGAGCAGTTCTTC.

This chain links TRBV11-2 with TRBJ2-1; the D call may be TRBD1 or TRBD2 (6 bases each). The CDR3 runs 16 residues. The V gene's germline CDR1 is SGHAT and CDR2 FQNNGV. V shed 1 base and J shed 2 bases, with 12 bases lying between them. The CDR3: CASSLGGGRTYNEQFF. DNA of the CDR3: TGTGCCAGCAGCTTAGGAGGGGGGCGAACCTACAATGAGCAGTTCTTC.

The gene calls are TRBV6-1 and TRBJ2-5, with D possibly matching TRBD2 (6 bases). The J call is doubtful: the DNA matches TRBJ2-7 better. Germline CDR1 is MNHNS and CDR2 is SASEGT. This CDR3 comprises 15 residues. The CDR3 sequence: CASNRRGLVAYEQYF. CDR3 DNA sequence: TGTGCCAGCAATAGGAGGGGTCTTGTGGCCTACGAGCAGTACTTC.

This sequence joins TRBV29-1 and TRBJ2-7, with D unresolved. V was trimmed by 3 bases and J by 0 bases, leaving 3 bases between them. Germline lookup yields CDR1 SQVTM and CDR2 ANQGSEA. This CDR3 comprises 11 residues. The CDR3 DNA follows: TGCAGCGTTGACAACTCCTACGAGCAGTACTTC. Its protein is CSVDNSYEQYF.

J is TRBJ1-5 and V is TRBV5-5; no reliable D call. Germline CDR1 is SGHKS and CDR2 is YYEKEE (reference sequence). There are 14 residues in the CDR3. V was trimmed by 1 base and J by 0 bases, leaving 5 bases between them. In DNA form, the CDR3 reads TGTGCCAGCAGCTTGTATGGTAGCAATCAGCCCCAGCATTTT. It codes for CASSLYGSNQPQHF. Together with reference TRBV5-5 and TRBJ1-5, the CDR3 gives the full variable domain: DAGVTQSPTHLIKTRGQQVTLRCSPISGHKSVSWYQQVLGQGPQFIFQYYEKEERGRGNFPDRFSARQFPNYSSELNVNALLLGDSALYLCASSLYGSNQPQHFGDGTRLSIL.

Only one count was recorded for this clone. The chain has TRBV9 and TRBJ2-7, with D tentatively TRBD2 (6 bases). Trimming shortened V by 4 bases and J by 2 bases, and 16 bases separated the two germline ends. Per the germline V gene, CDR1 is SGDLS and CDR2 is YYNGEE. The CDR3 is 15 amino acids. The CDR3 DNA reads as TGTGCCAGCAGCCCAGGAGGGTCCCCCACCTACGAGCAGTACTTC. Residues: CASSPGGSPTYEQYF.

The chain carries TRBV4-1 and TRBJ1-2; 8 nucleotides line up with TRBD1. V lost 3 bases, J lost 8 bases, and 5 bases stayed unmatched. CDR3 length: 13 amino acids. Germline-derived CDR1 and CDR2 are MGHRA and YSYEKL. The CDR3 nucleotides are TGCGCCAGCAGCCACCGGACAGGGTACGGCTACACCTTC. Protein sequence: CASSHRTGYGYTF.

CDR3 in amino acids: CASSVDPSYTEAFF. Here the CDR3 DNA reads TGTGCCAGCAGTGTGGACCCGAGTTACACTGAAGCTTTCTTT. V and J are TRBV6-1 and TRBJ1-1; D ambiguous. Germline-derived CDR1 and CDR2 are MNHNS and SASEGT. The CDR3 loop spans 14 amino acids. The V end was cut by 4 bases, the J end by 3 bases, with 12 bases between.

The chain links TRBV6-5 to TRBJ2-7, with D possibly being TRBD2 (6 bases). CDR1 is MNHEY and CDR2 is SVGAGI in the germline V gene. Trimming removed 5 bases at V and 2 bases at J, with 10 bases between. The CDR3 is made up of 13 amino acids. CDR3 in amino acids: CASSVAGPYEQYF. CDR3 bases: TGTGCCAGCAGTGTTGCGGGGCCCTACGAGCAGTACTTC.

Only a few counts were recorded for this clone. The chain employs TRBV19 and TRBJ1-5, with TRBD1 matching 7 bases. Germline V gene lookup returns CDR1 LNHDA and CDR2 SQIVND (reference sequence). V lost 4 bases to trimming and J lost 2 bases; unmatched junction nucleotides: 2. The CDR3 has 14 amino acids. CDR3 loop: CASSTGQGNQPQHF. CDR3 DNA sequence: TGTGCCAGTAGTACCGGACAGGGCAATCAGCCCCAGCATTTT.

The chain links TRBV7-6 to TRBJ1-1; 7 bases are shared with TRBD1. CDR3 length: 14 amino acids. With V trimmed by 5 bases and J by 2 bases, 5 bases remained unmatched. Germline lookup yields CDR1 SGHVS and CDR2 FNYEAQ. CDR3 in DNA: TGTGCCAGCAGCGTACAGGGGAGCAACACTGAAGCTTTCTTT. Protein product: CASSVQGSNTEAFF.

This rearrangement joins TRBV9 to TRBJ2-1; 10 bases are a match to TRBD2. The CDR3 is 15 residues long. The V and J ends lost 0 bases and 5 bases, in that order; junction bases with no gene match: 2. Germline values: CDR1 SGDLS, CDR2 YYNGEE. This CDR3 is CASSVEGLADNEQFF. The CDR3 DNA is TGTGCCAGCAGCGTAGAAGGACTAGCGGACAATGAGCAGTTCTTC.

The V gene is TRBV13, the J gene TRBJ1-1; D call uncertain. Trimming removed 0 bases from V and 2 bases from J, with 7 bases in between. The CDR3 is made up of 14 amino acids. Germline CDR1 reads PRHDT; CDR2 reads FYEKMQ (reference sequence). The CDR3 protein is CASSLGGINTEAFF. In DNA, the CDR3 is TGTGCCAGCAGCTTAGGAGGGATCAACACTGAAGCTTTCTTT.

The chain has TRBV27 and TRBJ2-3; D possibly matches TRBD1 or TRBD2 (5 bases each). With 6 bases removed from V and 0 bases from J, the gap between germline ends came to 19 bases. Germline V gene data show CDR1 as MNHEY and CDR2 as SMNVEV (reference sequence). This CDR3 spans 17 amino acids. The CDR3 reads CASSLRDPGSSTDTQYF. CDR3 nucleotides: TGTGCCAGCAGCCTCCGGGACCCCGGGTCTAGCACAGATACGCAGTATTTT.

The chain recombines TRBV19 with TRBJ1-4; D is undetermined. Germline V gene lookup returns CDR1 LNHDA and CDR2 SQIVND (reference sequence). The ends were cut back, 6 bases at V and 3 bases at J, with 11 bases in the middle. CDR3 size: 14 residues. CDR3 amino acids: CASSLGSPNEKLFF. The DNA for the CDR3 is TGTGCCAGTAGCCTGGGATCCCCTAATGAAAAACTGTTTTTT.

The V call is TRBV29-1, the J call TRBJ1-2, with D maybe TRBD1 (5 bases). V gave up 4 bases and J gave up 1 base, with 7 bases separating them. CDR1 is SQVTM and CDR2 is ANQGSEA in the germline V gene. The CDR3 extends over 12 amino acids. The DNA for the CDR3 is TGCAGCGTTGGGGGGATTAACTATGGCTACACCTTC. Translation gives CSVGGINYGYTF.

V is TRBV5-8 and J is TRBJ2-7; tentative D call: TRBD2 (5 bases). CDR3 length: 15 residues. Germline loops: CDR1 SGHTS, CDR2 YDEGEE. The V end was cut by 3 bases, the J end by 1 base, with 14 bases between. CDR3 amino acids: CASSSVVAISYEQYF. The CDR3 coding sequence is TGTGCCAGCAGCTCCGTCGTAGCGATTTCCTACGAGCAGTACTTC. Full variable domain (remainder filled in from reference TRBV5-8 and TRBJ2-7): EAGVTQSPTHLIKTRGQQATLRCSPISGHTSVYWYQQALGLGLQFLLWYDEGEERNRGNFPPRFSGRQFPNYSSELNVNALELEDSALYLCASSSVVAISYEQYFGPGTRLTVT.

The V gene is TRBV19, the J gene TRBJ2-1; a weak D match, TRBD2 (5 bases). The CDR3 has 16 residues. V was trimmed by 5 bases and J by 0 bases, leaving 14 bases between them. Germline values: CDR1 LNHDA, CDR2 SQIVND (reference sequence). CDR3 DNA: TGTGCCAGTAGTCTCGGGGTAGGGAGCTCCTACAATGAGCAGTTCTTC. As protein: CASSLGVGSSYNEQFF.

V usage is TRBV11-2 and J usage is TRBJ2-7; D is ambiguous. V was cut by 3 bases and J by 5 bases, with 5 bases left in between. The CDR3 is made up of 11 amino acids. Germline lookup yields CDR1 SGHAT and CDR2 FQNNGV. The CDR3 loop is CASSFGDEQYF. The CDR3, as DNA: TGTGCCAGCAGCTTTGGTGACGAGCAGTACTTC.

The gene calls are TRBV4-1 and TRBJ2-7; the match to TRBD2 covers 14 bases. The CDR3 spans 16 residues. V lost 1 base, J lost 2 bases, and 1 base stayed unmatched. In germline, CDR1 is MGHRA, CDR2 YSYEKL. The CDR3 loop is CASSQGLAGGPYEQYF. The CDR3 DNA follows: TGCGCCAGCAGCCAAGGACTAGCGGGAGGGCCCTACGAGCAGTACTTC.

CDR3 sequence: CASSQNRVDYEQYF. In DNA form, the CDR3 reads TGCGCCAGCAGCCAAAACAGGGTAGACTACGAGCAGTACTTC. The chain couples TRBV4-3 to TRBJ2-7, with TRBD1 as a possible D gene (6 bases). This CDR3 is 14 amino acids long. The germline gives CDR1 LGHNA, CDR2 YSLEER. The V end was cut by 2 bases, the J end by 3 bases, with 11 bases between.

CDR3 sequence: CASSRIILGGFEQYF. The CDR3 DNA is TGTGCCAGCAGCAGAATAATCCTCGGCGGCTTCGAGCAGTACTTC. The chain employs TRBV7-2 and TRBJ2-7; no clear D gene. The V and J ends lost 5 bases and 6 bases respectively, with 20 bases between them. Germline V gene data show CDR1 as SGHTA and CDR2 as FQGNSA. The CDR3 runs to 15 residues.